The T cell receptor beta chain described here comes from a study of blood T cells in healthy people across ages. Findings and caveats of the study: Investigators treated diversity estimates from one million T cells as underestimates.

With regard to this clonotype: Its matching antigen is unknown.

Alongside a J-beta primer mix, a sample-barcoded 5' primer served in a second PCR lasting roughly 6 to 12 cycles. MiXCR, applied by TCRdb to the 5' RACE reads, yields one record per CDR3 protein. The repertoire holds hundreds of thousands of distinct CDR3 sequences, with about 48% as singletons. CDR3 length: 11 residues. Germline V lookup: CDR1 SQVTM, CDR2 ANQGSEA. The TCR sequence derives from a young man in good health. Sequencing was carried out using blood. The V call is TRBV29-1, the J call TRBJ2-5; tentatively, D is TRBD2 (5 bases). The J call may be in error: the DNA end matches TRBJ2-7 better. The CDR3 nucleotides read TGCAGCGTGGGGAGTGAGTTCGAGCAGTACTTC. Protein product: CSVGSEFEQYF.